A selection of T cell receptor beta chains follows, all from one sample in a study of blood T cells in healthy people across ages. TCRdb fed the 5' RACE reads into MiXCR, producing one record per CDR3 protein. In the table there are around 800,000 distinct CDR3 sequences, roughly 26% of which are singletons. This sample also belongs to another study, concerning T cells of mothers and their children.

The sequenced sample consisted of blood. Receptors were obtained from a boy between 10 and 17 years old in good health. CDR3s include the opening cysteine and the closing phenylalanine or tryptophan. Each record gives: V gene, J gene, clone size, D gene, CDR3 DNA, CDR3 protein. A D gene is named only where the DNA matches it firmly. Clone size is stated in some rows and not others, as once, few, many or a class when expanded.

TRBV5-6	TRBJ2-1	-	-	TGTGCCAGCAGCCCCCCCGGGGGTACCTACAATGAGCAGTTCTTC	CASSPPGGTYNEQFF
TRBV4-1	TRBJ2-1	-	-	TGCGCCAGCAGCTCCTTACCACAGGGGAGGCTCAGTGAGCAGTTCTTC	CASSSLPQGRLSEQFF
TRBV10-3	TRBJ2-2	few	TRBD1	TGTGCCATCAGACGACAGGGAGTGAACACCGGGGAGCTGTTTTTT	CAIRRQGVNTGELFF
TRBV7-3	TRBJ2-1	few	-	TGTGCCAGCAGCTTAAATGGGGGAGCCTCCTACAATGAGCAGTTCTTC	CASSLNGGASYNEQFF
TRBV6-6	TRBJ1-1	-	TRBD1	TGTGCCAGCAGTTACTCGAGGGGACAGATCACTGAAGCTTTCTTT	CASSYSRGQITEAFF
TRBV29-1	TRBJ2-2	-	-	TGCAGCGTCTCAGGGGGGCAATCGAACACCGGGGAGCTGTTTTTT	CSVSGGQSNTGELFF
TRBV12-3/TRBV12-4	TRBJ1-2	many	TRBD1	TGTGCCAGCAGTTTGACAGGGGTCTATGGCTACACCTTC	CASSLTGVYGYTF
TRBV28	TRBJ2-5	many	-	TGTGCCAGCAGTTTATTCGGGTTAGAGACCCAGTACTTC	CASSLFGLETQYF
TRBV10-3	TRBJ2-5	few	-	TGTGCCATCAGTGAGTCCCGGGGCCAAATAGGAGAGACCCAGTACTTC	CAISESRGQIGETQYF
TRBV9	TRBJ2-5	few	-	TGTGCCAGCAGCGTCCTCGACAAAGAGACCCAGTACTTC	CASSVLDKETQYF
TRBV6-5	TRBJ1-1	-	-	TGTGCCAGCAGTTATACGGACGCCGGGGAAGCTTTCTTT	CASSYTDAGEAFF
TRBV9	TRBJ2-1	-	-	TGTGCCAGCAGCGTATCTGGGGACTTATACAACAATGAGCAGTTCTTC	CASSVSGDLYNNEQFF
TRBV6-5	TRBJ2-5	few	-	TGTGCCAGCAGTTATAGGCGGGGCCGAGAGACCCAGTACTTC	CASSYRRGRETQYF
TRBV16	TRBJ1-3	-	-	TGTGCCAGCAGCCATGCGCGCAGGGCCGGTGGAAACACCATATATTTT	CASSHARRAGGNTIYF
TRBV7-9	TRBJ1-4	-	-	TGTGCCAGCAGCCCCCTAAATGGGGCGGGTGAAAAACTGTTTTTT	CASSPLNGAGEKLFF
TRBV6-1	TRBJ1-4	-	-	TGTGCCAGCAGTGACGGAGGGCTGGGCGCTGAAAAACTGTTTTTT	CASSDGGLGAEKLFF
TRBV18	TRBJ1-2	-	-	TGTGCCAGCTCACCACCCCAGGGATATGGCTACACCTTC	CASSPPQGYGYTF
TRBV12-3/TRBV12-4	TRBJ2-4	-	-	TGTGCCAGCAGTCGAGAGGTAGCCAAAAACATTCAGTACTTC	CASSREVAKNIQYF
TRBV7-9	TRBJ2-7	few	-	TGTGCCAGCAGCTTAGAATACAGTGCCTACGAGCAGTACTTC	CASSLEYSAYEQYF
TRBV12-3/TRBV12-4	TRBJ2-5	once	TRBD1	TGTGCCAGCAGAACCGGGACAGGGGAGACCCAGTACTTC	CASRTGTGETQYF
TRBV4-2	TRBJ2-7	few	TRBD2	TGTGCCAGCAGCCAAGAGGATACTAGCGGGGGTACATACGAGCAGTACTTC	CASSQEDTSGGTYEQYF
TRBV28	TRBJ1-4	many	TRBD1	TGTGCCAGCAGCTTACAGGGGGCTAATGAAAAACTGTTTTTT	CASSLQGANEKLFF
TRBV5-1	TRBJ2-5	many	TRBD2	TGCGCCAGCAGCCGGGGACTAGCGGAAGAGACCCAGTACTTC	CASSRGLAEETQYF
TRBV10-3	TRBJ1-1	few	-	TGTGCCATCAAGGCAGGGGACACTGAAGCTTTCTTT	CAIKAGDTEAFF
TRBV3-1	TRBJ2-1	few	TRBD2	TGTGCCAGCAGCCTAGTAGCGGGGGGGCCAGATGAGCAGTTCTTC	CASSLVAGGPDEQFF
TRBV2	TRBJ1-1	-	-	TGTGCCAGCCAAGAGGGGGTGGGGACTGAAGCTTTCTTT	CASQEGVGTEAFF